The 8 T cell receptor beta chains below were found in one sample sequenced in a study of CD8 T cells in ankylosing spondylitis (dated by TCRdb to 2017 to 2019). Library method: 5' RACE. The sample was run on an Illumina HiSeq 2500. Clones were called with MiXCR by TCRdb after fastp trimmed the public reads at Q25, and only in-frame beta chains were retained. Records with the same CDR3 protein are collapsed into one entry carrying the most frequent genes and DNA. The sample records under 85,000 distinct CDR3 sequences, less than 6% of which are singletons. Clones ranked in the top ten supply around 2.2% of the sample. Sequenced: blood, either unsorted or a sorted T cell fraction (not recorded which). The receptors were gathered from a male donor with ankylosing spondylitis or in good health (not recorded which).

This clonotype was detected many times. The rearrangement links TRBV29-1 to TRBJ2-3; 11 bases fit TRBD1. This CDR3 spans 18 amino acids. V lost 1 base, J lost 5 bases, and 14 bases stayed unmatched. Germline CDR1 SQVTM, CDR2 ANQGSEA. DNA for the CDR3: TGCAGCGTTGAAGCGGCGCCGGGACAGGGGGAGATGAAAGATACGCAGTATTTT. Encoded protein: CSVEAAPGQGEMKDTQYF.

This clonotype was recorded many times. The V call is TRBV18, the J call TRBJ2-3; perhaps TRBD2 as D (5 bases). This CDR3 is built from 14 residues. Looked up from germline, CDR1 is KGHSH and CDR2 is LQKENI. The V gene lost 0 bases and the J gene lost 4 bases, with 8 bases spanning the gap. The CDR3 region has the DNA TGTGCCAGCTCACCACCCGAGGGATCAGATACGCAGTATTTT. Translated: CASSPPEGSDTQYF. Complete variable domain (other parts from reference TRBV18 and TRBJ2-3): NAGVMQNPRHLVRRRGQEARLRCSPMKGHSHVYWYRQLPEEGLKFMVYLQKENIIDESGMPKERFSAEFPKEGPSILRIQQVVRGDSAAYFCASSPPEGSDTQYFGPGTRLTVL.

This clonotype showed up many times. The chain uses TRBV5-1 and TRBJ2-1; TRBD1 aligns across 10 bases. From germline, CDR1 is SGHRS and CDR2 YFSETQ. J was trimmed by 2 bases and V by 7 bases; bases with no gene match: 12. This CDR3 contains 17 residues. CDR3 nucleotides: TGCGCCAGCGGGGGACAGGGGAGGGGGGGCGCCTACAATGAGCAGTTCTTC. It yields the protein CASGGQGRGGAYNEQFF.

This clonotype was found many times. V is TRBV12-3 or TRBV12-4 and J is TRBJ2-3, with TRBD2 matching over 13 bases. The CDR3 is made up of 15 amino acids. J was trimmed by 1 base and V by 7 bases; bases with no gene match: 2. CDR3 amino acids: CASKLAGGGTDTQYF. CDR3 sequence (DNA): TGTGCCAGCAAACTAGCGGGGGGGGGCACAGATACGCAGTATTTT.

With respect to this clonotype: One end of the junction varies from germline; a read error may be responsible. CDR3 in DNA: TGTGCCACCGGCAGAGATGTAGGGGGCTACGAGCAGTACTTC. The encoded protein is CATGRDVGGYEQYF. The chain links TRBV15 to TRBJ2-7; the D gene is possibly TRBD1 (6 bases). The CDR3 extends over 14 amino acids. CDR1 and CDR2 (germline): LNHNV, YYDKDF (reference sequence). Variable domain in full (rest from reference TRBV15 and TRBJ2-7): DAMVIQNPRYQVTQFGKPVTLSCSQTLNHNVMYWYQQKSSQAPKLLFHYYDKDFNNEADTPDNFQSRRPNTSFCFLDIRSPGLGDTAMYLCATGRDVGGYEQYFGPGTRLTVT.

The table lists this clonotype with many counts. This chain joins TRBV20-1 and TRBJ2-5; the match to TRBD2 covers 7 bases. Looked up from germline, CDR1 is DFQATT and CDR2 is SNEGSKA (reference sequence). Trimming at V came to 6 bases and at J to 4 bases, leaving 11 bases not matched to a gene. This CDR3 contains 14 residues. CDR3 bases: TGCAGTGCCCCGGCCGGGGGGTCGTTAGAGACCCAGTACTTC. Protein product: CSAPAGGSLETQYF.

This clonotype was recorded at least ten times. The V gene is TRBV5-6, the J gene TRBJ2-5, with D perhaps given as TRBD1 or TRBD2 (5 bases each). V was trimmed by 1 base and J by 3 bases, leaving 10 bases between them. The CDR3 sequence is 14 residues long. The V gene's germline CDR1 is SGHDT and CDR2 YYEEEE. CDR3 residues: CASSLRDGKETQYF. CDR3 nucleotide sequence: TGTGCCAGCAGCTTGAGGGACGGAAAAGAGACCCAGTACTTC.

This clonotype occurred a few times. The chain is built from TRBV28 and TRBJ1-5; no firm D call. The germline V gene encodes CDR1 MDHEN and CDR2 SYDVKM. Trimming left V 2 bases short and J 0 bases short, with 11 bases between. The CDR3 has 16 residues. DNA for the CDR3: TGTGCCAGCAGTTTAGGTTCCCTCAATAGCAATCAGCCCCAGCATTTT. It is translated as CASSLGSLNSNQPQHF. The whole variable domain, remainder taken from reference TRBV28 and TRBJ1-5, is DVKVTQSSRYLVKRTGEKVFLECVQDMDHENMFWYRQDPGLGLRLIYFSYDVKMKEKGDIPEGYSVSREKKERFSLILESASTNQTSMYLCASSLGSLNSNQPQHFGDGTRLSIL.